The present T cell receptor (beta chain) was sequenced within a study of blood T cells in healthy people across ages (dated by TCRdb to between 2015 and 2016). In terms of the full investigation: In model experiments, template switching captured about one uniquely barcoded TCR beta cDNA molecule for every two T cells. To track age-related changes in TCR beta repertoire diversity, the study relied on deep sequencing normalized with unique cDNA molecular identifiers. The donors were split into four age groups: young (average 16 years), middle-aged (39), aged (more than 60) and long-lived (more than 80). To avoid experimental bias, donors of different ages were randomly spread across the sequencing lanes. Two additional independent replicas of 1 million unique cDNA reads from the same blood draw were analyzed for two donors (one aged 18 to 30 and one aged 80 or older).

At the junction V is shortened by 7 bases and J by 6 bases; bases outside the gene matches: 10. Based on the germline V gene (reference sequence), the CDR1 and CDR2 sequences are LNHDA and SQIVND. The CDR3 runs 15 residues from the cysteine to the phenylalanine. The kept DNA is CDR3 alone, 45 bases in frame from the first base. The roughly 39 donors, aged about 6 to 95 years, were systemically healthy Caucasian individuals from Russia. Each donor gave around 9.9 milliliters of peripheral blood, collected into EDTA-treated Vacutainer tubes. Ficoll-Paque density-gradient centrifugation was used to isolate PBMCs, with at least 6 million per sample. Total RNA was extracted from PBMCs with Trizol reagent, with at least 6 micrograms obtained per sample. For every donor, an aliquot of PBMCs went through flow cytometry to measure the percentages of naive CD45RAhigh/CD27high T cells. The full study reports these points: Compared with the aged group, more naive CD4+ T cells, fewer expanded clones and increased TCR diversity were shown by the long-lived group, suggesting age selection. As age increased, observed TCR beta diversity per million T cells dropped in a roughly linear way, and a significant reduction was already evident by age about 40. Estimates of total diversity based on one million sequenced T cells were considered lower bounds and underestimates. The CMV infection status of donors was not known, potentially confounding age-related changes in expanded clonotypes. Observed TCR beta diversity correlated strongly with the percentage of naive T cells measured by flow cytometry. Since profiling was done on bulk unsorted PBMCs, naive and antigen-experienced compartments could not be conclusively compared.

The library was made by 5' RACE. These reads were obtained on an Illumina HiSeq 2500. A second PCR of about 6 to 12 cycles was performed with a sample-barcoded 5' primer and a J-beta primer mix. Each TCR beta cDNA molecule received a unique molecular identifier from a template-switch 5' adaptor carrying 12 random nucleotides. At least 2.5 million CDR3-containing paired-end reads were obtained from each sample. First-strand cDNA synthesis was performed from all RNA using the Mint cDNA synthesis kit, with priming by a TRBC-specific oligonucleotide. Following uracil-DNA glycosylase treatment, a first 18-cycle PCR with universal primers M1SS and BC2_uni_R was performed on all cDNA. From the authors' description of their analysis: For normalization, 1 million high-quality reads, each with a distinct molecular identifier, were randomly selected from each sample. Reads with shared molecular identifiers were discarded instead of being binned into consensus sequences. MiTCR, run with a Q25 quality threshold and the strictest error-elimination algorithm, handled CDR3 identification, clonotype clustering and error correction. Lower-bound total TCR beta diversity was estimated with a nonparametric unseen species model using Euler transformation. TCRdb's own reprocessing of the public reads used fastp at Q25 and MiXCR and kept productive beta chains. Rows with a matching CDR3 protein are joined into one entry that keeps the most common DNA and genes. It is TCRdb's table, rather than the study itself, that gives the V and J calls and clone size. The sample includes over 600,000 distinct CDR3 sequences, with around two fifths observed a single time. The top ten clonotypes cover about 30% of the sample.

In regard to this clonotype: Its antigen is still unknown. No base qualities exist here, and no much larger clone lies one base off it.

In this chain, TRBV19 is recombined with TRBJ2-4, and TRBD1 aligns with 9 junction nucleotides. The TCR was taken from a man at least 80 years old in good health. The sample taken for sequencing was blood. In nucleotide form, the sequence is TGTGCCAGTACCCCTGTGACGGGACAGGGAAACATTCAGTACTTC. The encoded protein is CASTPVTGQGNIQYF. Joined to the reference TRBV19 and TRBJ2-4 proteins, this CDR3 gives the full variable domain: DGGITQSPKYLFRKEGQNVTLSCEQNLNHDAMYWYRQDPGQGLRLIYYSQIVNDFQKGDIAEGYSVSREKKESFPLTVTSAQKNPTAFYLCASTPVTGQGNIQYFGAGTRLSVL.